The T cell receptor (beta chain) under discussion was sequenced for a study of T-cell reconstitution after alpha-beta-depleted transplantation in children. The study's findings and limits: Most T-cell counts and diversity one year after the transplant came from T cells that were newly produced. At day 60, the high TCRbeta diversity found in some patients originated from recipient T cells and thymic progenitors that had survived. At around two months after transplant, the alpha-beta T cells were reportedly derived from several hundred expanded clones that came from non-depleted graft cells.

In the case of this clonotype: Antigen specificity is unknown.

CDR3 length: 13 amino acids. V gave up 8 bases and J gave up 7 bases, with 17 bases separating them. Preparing the TCRbeta library involved the use of unique molecular identifiers. TCRdb passed the PCR reads through MiXCR, listing each CDR3 protein once. The sample holds about 640,000 distinct CDR3 sequences, approximately 12% seen once. The chain links TRBV12-3 or TRBV12-4 to TRBJ1-1; tentatively, D is TRBD1 (5 bases). The sample was PBMCs, mostly from graft donor cells, taken 360 days after TCRalphabeta/CD19-depleted stem cell transplant. This TCR was recovered from a male patient under 18 who had a stem cell transplant for acute myeloid leukemia, so the T cells may come from the graft donor. The CDR3 DNA reads TGTGCCAGCGGGGTTTGGGACGGTCTTGAAGCTTTCTTT. Its translation is CASGVWDGLEAFF.